This passage covers 2 T cell receptor beta chains from one sample sequenced in a study of shared clonotypes between healthy human individuals. Assay: immunoSEQ multiplex PCR; the TCRdb copy retains only in-frame clones and omits some. The repertoire holds 2.3 million or so clones, with approximately 93% as singletons. The specimen sequenced was naive CD4+ T cells from PBMCs. Subset noted: CD45RA+ positively selected. These receptors came from a man between 18 and 35 years old in good health. Some clones in this sample may be carry-over from other donors' samples.

The chain combines TRBV5-8 with TRBJ2-3; 8 bases are shared with TRBD2. V shed 5 bases, J shed 1 base, and the junction held 6 bases outside the gene matches. The length of the CDR3 is 15 residues. The V gene's germline CDR1 is SGHTS and CDR2 YDEGEE. The CDR3 bases are TGTGCCAGCAGGCCACTAGCGGAGCGCACAGATACGCAGTATTTT. Protein sequence: CASRPLAERTDTQYF.

The gene calls are TRBV5-1 and TRBJ2-2, with 8 positions matching TRBD2. From germline, CDR1 is SGHRS and CDR2 YFSETQ. V lost 5 bases and J lost 1; bases outside the gene matches: 16. This CDR3 is 19 amino acids long. The CDR3 reads CASSSTSLAGQGNTGELFF. Here the CDR3 DNA reads TGCGCCAGCAGTTCCACTAGCTTAGCGGGACAAGGGAACACCGGGGAGCTGTTTTTT.